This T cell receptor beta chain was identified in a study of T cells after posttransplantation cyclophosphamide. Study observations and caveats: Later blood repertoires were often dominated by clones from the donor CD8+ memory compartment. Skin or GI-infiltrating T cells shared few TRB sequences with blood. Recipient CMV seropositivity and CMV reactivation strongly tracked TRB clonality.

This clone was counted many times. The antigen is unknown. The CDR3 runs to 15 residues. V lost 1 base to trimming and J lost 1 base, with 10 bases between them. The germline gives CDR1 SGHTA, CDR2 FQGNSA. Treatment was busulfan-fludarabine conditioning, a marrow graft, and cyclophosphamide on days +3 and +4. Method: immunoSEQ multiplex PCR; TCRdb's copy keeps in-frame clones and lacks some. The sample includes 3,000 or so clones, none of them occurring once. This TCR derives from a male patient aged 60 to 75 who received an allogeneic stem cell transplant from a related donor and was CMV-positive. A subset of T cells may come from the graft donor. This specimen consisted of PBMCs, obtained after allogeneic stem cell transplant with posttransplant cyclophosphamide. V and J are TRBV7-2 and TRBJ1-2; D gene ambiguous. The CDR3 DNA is TGTGCCAGCAGCTTAGGGGCAGCCTTTAACTATGGCTACACCTTC. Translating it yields CASSLGAAFNYGYTF.